This passage covers 14 T cell receptor beta chains from one sample sequenced in a study of T cell responses to AZD1222 COVID-19 vaccine. Measured with immunoSEQ multiplex PCR; TCRdb has only the in-frame clones, and not every one. This sample carries 130,000 to 150,000 clones, 91% of them seen once, and the ten largest clones take 4% to 6%. Sequencing used peripheral blood, obtained on day 0 of AZD1222 vaccination. These receptors originate from an adult in good health.

V gene TRBV11-1 combines with J gene TRBJ2-7; 7 bases align to TRBD1. Germline loops: CDR1 SGHAT, CDR2 FQDESV (reference sequence). CDR3 length: 14 amino acids. With 1 base clipped from V and 6 bases from J, the junction kept 6 bases outside the gene matches. The DNA for the CDR3 is TGTGCCAGCAGCTTAGTTGGTCAGGGGGTCGAGCAGTACTTC. This encodes CASSLVGQGVEQYF.

This clone has only one observation. The chain is built from TRBV7-9 and TRBJ2-2; TRBD1 might be the D (6 bases). Germline-derived CDR1 and CDR2 are SEHNR and FQNEAQ (reference sequence). The CDR3 has 15 residues. V was clipped by 4 bases and J by 0 bases, with 9 bases between them. CDR3 amino acids: CASSYRDTNTGELFF. The DNA for the CDR3 is TGTGCCAGCAGCTACCGGGACACGAACACCGGGGAGCTGTTTTTT. Full variable domain (rest looked up from reference TRBV7-9 and TRBJ2-2): DTGVSQNPRHKITKRGQNVTFRCDPISEHNRLYWYRQTLGQGPEFLTYFQNEAQLEKSRLLSDRFSAERPKGSFSTLEIQRTEQGDSAMYLCASSYRDTNTGELFFGEGSRLTVL.

The chain carries TRBV6-5 and TRBJ2-3, with no clear D. V was shortened by 6 bases and J by 4 bases, with 14 bases between the two germline ends. There are 14 residues in the CDR3. Per germline, CDR1 MNHEY and CDR2 SVGAGI. In DNA, the CDR3 is TGTGCCAGCAGACCCCGGGCCCTGGCAGATACGCAGTATTTT. It encodes CASRPRALADTQYF.

The chain joins TRBV5-5 to TRBJ1-2; D may be TRBD1 (6 bases). The CDR3 length is 13 residues. Trimming pared 0 bases from V and 8 bases from J, leaving 11 bases between. CDR1 SGHKS and CDR2 YYEKEE come from the germline V gene (reference sequence). Here the CDR3 reads CASSLGSQGGYTF. The CDR3 coding sequence is TGTGCCAGCAGCTTGGGAAGTCAGGGGGGCTACACCTTC.

The DNA of the CDR3 is TGCGCCAGCAGCCAAGACAGGATCTATGGCTACACCTTC. This sequence encodes CASSQDRIYGYTF. This chain joins TRBV4-1 and TRBJ1-2, with unresolved D. Germline lookup yields CDR1 MGHRA and CDR2 YSYEKL. Trimming cost V 0 bases and J 4 bases, with 6 bases left between them. The CDR3 runs to 13 residues.

The sample holds a few counts of this clone. The genes are TRBV11-3 and TRBJ2-2, with 7 bases that match TRBD2. With V trimmed by 4 bases and J by 4 bases, 3 bases remained unmatched. The CDR3 spans 14 residues. The germline CDR1 and CDR2 sequences are SGHNT and YENEEA. The CDR3 DNA reads as TGTGCCAGCAGCTCACGGACTAGCACCGGGGAGCTGTTTTTT. Encoded protein: CASSSRTSTGELFF.

The chain carries TRBV2 and TRBJ1-1; D gene uncertain. From germline, CDR1 is SNHLY and CDR2 FYNNEI. The CDR3 is made up of 13 amino acids. V lost 6 bases, J lost 5 bases, and 13 bases lay in between. In nucleotides, the CDR3 is TGTGCCAGCAGCCCGAACCGGGGTACTGAAGCTTTCTTT. It codes for CASSPNRGTEAFF.

The V call is TRBV2, the J call TRBJ1-1; 7 bases map to TRBD1. The CDR3 totals 14 residues. J gave up 1 base and V 4 bases, and 3 bases lay outside the gene matches. The germline V gene encodes CDR1 SNHLY and CDR2 FYNNEI. CDR3 DNA: TGTGCCAGCAGTGTGTACAGGGGGAACACTGAAGCTTTCTTT. Protein product: CASSVYRGNTEAFF.

The rearrangement joins TRBV4-2 to TRBJ1-4, with a tentative D call TRBD1 (5 bases). Per the germline V gene, CDR1 is LGHNA and CDR2 is YNFKEQ. The CDR3 runs 16 residues. The ends were cut back, 4 bases at V and 0 bases at J, with 12 bases in the middle. CDR3 protein: CASSPGVGSTNEKLFF. The DNA for the CDR3 is TGTGCCAGCAGCCCGGGGGTAGGGTCAACTAATGAAAAACTGTTTTTT.

The rearrangement uses TRBV9 and TRBJ1-1; D remains ambiguous. Per germline, CDR1 SGDLS and CDR2 YYNGEE. The CDR3 sequence is 12 residues long. The V end lost 5 bases, the J end lost 2 bases, and 7 bases lay between the germline ends. The CDR3 DNA follows: TGTGCCAGCAGAACAAGAAACACTGAAGCTTTCTTT. Protein sequence: CASRTRNTEAFF.

The chain couples TRBV7-3 to TRBJ2-2, with 9 positions matching TRBD1. The CDR3 has 15 amino acids. The trim removed 3 bases at V and 4 bases at J, leaving 3 bases unmatched. Germline V CDR1 and CDR2: SGHTA, FQGTGA. In DNA form, the CDR3 reads TGTGCCAGCAGCTTGGGACAGGGAAGCACCGGGGAGCTGTTTTTT. Translating gives CASSLGQGSTGELFF. The full variable domain, its missing parts supplied by reference TRBV7-3 and TRBJ2-2, is GAGVSQTPSNKVTEKGKYVELRCDPISGHTALYWYRQSLGQGPEFLIYFQGTGAADDSGLPNDRFFAVRPEGSVSTLKIQRTERGDSAVYLCASSLGQGSTGELFFGEGSRLTVL.

The chain links TRBV6-5 to TRBJ2-3; 9 bases match TRBD1. Germline CDR1 reads MNHEY; CDR2 reads SVGAGI. The CDR3 runs to 16 residues. V trimming: 4 bases; J trimming: 4 bases; junction bases outside the gene matches: 9. CDR3 sequence reads: CASSSPPGQGADTQYF. As DNA, the CDR3 is TGTGCCAGCAGTTCTCCCCCGGGACAGGGAGCAGATACGCAGTATTTT.

CDR3 amino acids: CATSDLQEGRETQYF. The DNA of the CDR3 is TGTGCCACCAGTGATTTGCAAGAGGGACGGGAGACCCAGTACTTC. This chain joins TRBV24-1 and TRBJ2-5; possibly TRBD1 or TRBD2 for D (5 bases each). Looked up from germline, CDR1 is KGHDR and CDR2 is SFDVKD. The CDR3 consists of 15 residues. V shed 0 bases and J shed 5 bases, with 12 bases lying between them.

This rearrangement joins TRBV15 to TRBJ1-1; tentatively, D is TRBD1 (6 bases). V shed 2 bases and J shed 4 bases, with 11 bases lying between them. Germline V lookup: CDR1 LNHNV, CDR2 YYDKDF (reference sequence). The CDR3 runs to 14 residues. In DNA, the CDR3 is TGTGCCACCAGCAGACTCACAGGGACCACTGAAGCTTTCTTT. The encoded protein is CATSRLTGTTEAFF.